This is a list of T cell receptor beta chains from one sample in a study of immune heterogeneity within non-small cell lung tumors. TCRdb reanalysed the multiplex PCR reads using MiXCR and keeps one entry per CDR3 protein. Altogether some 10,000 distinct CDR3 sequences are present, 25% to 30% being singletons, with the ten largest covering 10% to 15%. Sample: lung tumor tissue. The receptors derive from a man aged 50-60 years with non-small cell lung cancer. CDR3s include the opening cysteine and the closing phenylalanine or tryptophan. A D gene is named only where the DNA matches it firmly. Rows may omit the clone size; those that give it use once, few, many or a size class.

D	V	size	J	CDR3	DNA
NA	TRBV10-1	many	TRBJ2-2	CASSEFVHTGELFF	TGCGCCAGCAGTGAGTTCGTGCACACCGGGGAGCTGTTTTTT
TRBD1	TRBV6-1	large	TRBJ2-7	CASSYGTGGYEQYF	TGTGCCAGCAGTTACGGGACAGGGGGCTACGAGCAGTACTTC
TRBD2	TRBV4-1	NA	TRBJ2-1	CASRQGTSGIHNEQFF	TGCGCCAGCAGACAAGGGACTAGCGGGATTCACAATGAGCAGTTCTTC
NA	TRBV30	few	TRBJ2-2	CAWSGGKTGELFF	TGTGCCTGGAGCGGGGGCAAGACCGGGGAGCTGTTTTTT
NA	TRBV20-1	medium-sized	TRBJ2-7	CSAKAGTPREQYF	TGCAGTGCCAAGGCAGGGACACCGCGGGAGCAGTACTTC
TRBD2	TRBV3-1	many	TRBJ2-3	CASSQRGAGGRLQGSTDTQYF	TGTGCCAGCAGCCAAAGGGGAGCGGGAGGCCGACTCCAAGGGAGCACAGATACGCAGTATTTT
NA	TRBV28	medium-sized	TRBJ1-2	CASSLLGFGGYTF	TGTGCCAGCAGTTTATTAGGTTTTGGGGGCTACACCTTC
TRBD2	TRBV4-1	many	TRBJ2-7	CASSQDPGGGYEQYF	TGCGCCAGCAGCCAAGACCCGGGAGGAGGGTATGAGCAGTACTTC
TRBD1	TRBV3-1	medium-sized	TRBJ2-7	CASSSGQTYEQYF	TGTGCCAGCAGCTCGGGACAGACCTACGAGCAGTACTTC
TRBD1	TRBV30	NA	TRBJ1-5	CAWKIGTGGNQPQHF	TGTGCCTGGAAAATAGGGACAGGGGGAAATCAGCCCCAGCATTTT
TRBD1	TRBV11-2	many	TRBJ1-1	CASSYGTGMNTEAFF	TGTGCCAGCAGCTACGGGACAGGGATGAACACTGAAGCTTTCTTT
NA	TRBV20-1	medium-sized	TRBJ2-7	CSAGDGTRDGGEQYF	TGCAGTGCTGGCGACGGGACCAGAGACGGCGGCGAGCAGTACTTC
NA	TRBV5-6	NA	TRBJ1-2	CAVGIVALFYGYTF	TGTGCCGTCGGCATTGTCGCGCTCTTCTATGGCTACACCTTC
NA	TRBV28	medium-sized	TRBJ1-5	CASSLPRGPQHF	TGTGCCAGCAGTTTACCCCGAGGGCCCCAGCATTTT
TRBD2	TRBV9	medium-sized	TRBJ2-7	CASSPGTSGISYEQYF	TGTGCCAGCAGCCCAGGGACTAGCGGGATCTCCTACGAGCAGTACTTC
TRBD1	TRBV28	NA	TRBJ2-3	CASRSRDRVTDTQYF	TGTGCCAGCAGATCCCGGGACAGAGTCACAGATACGCAGTATTTT
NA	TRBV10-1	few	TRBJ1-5	CASSEVELPGGHGNQPQHF	TGCGCCAGCAGTGAGGTCGAGCTTCCGGGGGGGCATGGCAATCAGCCCCAGCATTTT
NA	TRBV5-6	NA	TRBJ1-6	CASSLGQTWTERSSPLHF	TGTGCCAGCAGCTTGGGCCAAACCTGGACAGAGCGGAGCTCACCCCTCCACTTT
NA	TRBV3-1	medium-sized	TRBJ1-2	CASSQGALGYTF	TGTGCCAGCAGCCAGGGGGCGCTTGGCTACACCTTC
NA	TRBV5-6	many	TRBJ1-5	CASSLAQGWNQPQHF	TGTGCCAGCAGCTTGGCCCAGGGTTGGAATCAGCCCCAGCATTTT
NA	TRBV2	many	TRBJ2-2	CASSDEQRNTNTGELFF	TGTGCCAGCAGTGATGAACAACGCAATACGAACACCGGGGAGCTGTTTTTT
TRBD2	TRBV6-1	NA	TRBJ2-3	CASRGGGGTDTQYF	TGTGCCAGCAGGGGGGGGGGAGGCACAGATACGCAGTATTTT
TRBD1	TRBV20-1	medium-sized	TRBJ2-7	CSATGQGASYEQYF	TGCAGTGCAACGGGACAGGGGGCTTCCTACGAGCAGTACTTC
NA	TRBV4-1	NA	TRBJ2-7	CASSQSEQGGLGEQYF	TGCGCCAGCAGCCAAAGCGAGCAGGGGGGACTAGGGGAGCAGTACTTC
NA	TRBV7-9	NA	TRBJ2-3	CASSRGGRLSTDTQYF	TGTGCCAGCAGCCGAGGGGGACGCCTGAGCACAGATACGCAGTATTTT
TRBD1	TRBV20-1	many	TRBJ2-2	CSANGQGRTNTGELFF	TGCAGTGCCAACGGACAGGGGAGAACGAACACCGGGGAGCTGTTTTTT
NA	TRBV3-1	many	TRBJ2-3	CASSLMLARTQYF	TGTGCCAGCAGCCTGATGCTAGCGAGGACGCAGTATTTT
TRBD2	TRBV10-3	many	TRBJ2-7	CASLANSGTSGYEQYF	TGTGCCAGCCTGGCGAATTCCGGGACTAGTGGGTACGAGCAGTACTTC
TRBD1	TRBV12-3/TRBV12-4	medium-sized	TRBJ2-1	CASSLHGTGRNNEQFF	TGTGCCAGCAGTTTACACGGGACAGGGAGAAACAATGAGCAGTTCTTC
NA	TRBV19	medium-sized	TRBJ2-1	CASRSESSYNEQFF	TGTGCCAGTAGGTCGGAGAGCTCCTACAATGAGCAGTTCTTC
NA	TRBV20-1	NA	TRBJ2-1	CSAREARDWDEQFF	TGCAGTGCTAGAGAGGCCCGGGATTGGGATGAGCAGTTCTTC
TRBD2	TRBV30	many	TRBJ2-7	CAWSSTGTSLYEQYF	TGTGCCTGGAGTTCCACCGGGACTAGCCTTTACGAGCAGTACTTC
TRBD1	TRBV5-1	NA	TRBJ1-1	CASSLTGGHTEAFF	TGCGCCAGCAGCCTAACAGGGGGTCACACTGAAGCTTTCTTT
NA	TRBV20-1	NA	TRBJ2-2	CSARERRTTTGELFF	TGCAGTGCTAGAGAGCGCCGGACTACCACCGGGGAGCTGTTTTTT
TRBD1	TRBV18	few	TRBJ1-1	CASSPSGTGVGAFF	TGTGCCAGCTCACCAAGCGGGACAGGGGTTGGAGCTTTCTTT
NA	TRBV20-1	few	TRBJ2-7	CSARATSWEGGRFEGSSYEQYF	TGCAGTGCTAGAGCTACCAGTTGGGAGGGGGGTAGGTTTGAGGGAAGCTCCTACGAGCAGTACTTC
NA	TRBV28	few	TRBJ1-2	CASSLRDNYGYTF	TGTGCCAGCAGTTTACGGGACAACTATGGCTACACCTTC
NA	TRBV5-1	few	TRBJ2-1	CASSPGQGLTGGLDEQFF	TGCGCCAGCAGCCCAGGACAGGGACTGACGGGGGGGCTCGATGAGCAGTTCTTC
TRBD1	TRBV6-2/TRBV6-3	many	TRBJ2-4	CASSYSWEGQGRDIQYF	TGTGCCAGCAGTTACTCTTGGGAAGGACAGGGACGGGACATTCAGTACTTC
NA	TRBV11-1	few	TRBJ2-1	CASSLAGDNEQFF	TGTGCCAGCAGCTTAGCGGGAGATAATGAGCAGTTCTTC
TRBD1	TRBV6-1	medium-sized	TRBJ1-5	CASKFTTGVYSNQPQHF	TGTGCCAGCAAGTTTACGACAGGGGTTTATAGCAATCAGCCCCAGCATTTT
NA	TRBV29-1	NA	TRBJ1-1	CSVEVGGWGMNTEAFF	TGCAGCGTTGAAGTCGGGGGATGGGGTATGAACACTGAAGCTTTCTTT
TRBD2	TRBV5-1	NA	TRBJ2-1	CASSWGASGLYNEQFF	TGCGCCAGCAGCTGGGGCGCTAGCGGGTTATACAATGAGCAGTTCTTC
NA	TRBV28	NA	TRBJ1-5	CASIRDGQPQHF	TGTGCCAGCATCCGGGACGGCCAGCCCCAGCATTTT
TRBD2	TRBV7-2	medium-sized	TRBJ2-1	CASSSLAGPGNEQFF	TGTGCCAGCAGCTCCCTAGCGGGACCGGGCAATGAGCAGTTCTTC
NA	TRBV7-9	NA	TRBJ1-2	CASSLADSGYTF	TGTGCCAGCAGCTTAGCGGACAGTGGCTACACCTTC
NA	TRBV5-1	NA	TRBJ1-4	CASSLIGAADEKLFF	TGCGCCAGCAGCCTAATAGGGGCAGCGGACGAAAAACTGTTTTTT
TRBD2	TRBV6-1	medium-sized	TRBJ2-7	CASSGLAGGPDEQYF	TGTGCCAGCAGTGGGCTAGCGGGAGGGCCAGACGAGCAGTACTTC